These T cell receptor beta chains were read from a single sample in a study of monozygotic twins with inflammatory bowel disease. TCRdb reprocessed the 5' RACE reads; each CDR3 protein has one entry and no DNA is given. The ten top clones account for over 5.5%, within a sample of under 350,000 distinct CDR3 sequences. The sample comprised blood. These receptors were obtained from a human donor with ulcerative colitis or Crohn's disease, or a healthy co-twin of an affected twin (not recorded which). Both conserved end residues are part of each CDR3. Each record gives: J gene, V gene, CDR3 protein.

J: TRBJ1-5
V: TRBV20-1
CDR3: CSARLPGAQPQHF

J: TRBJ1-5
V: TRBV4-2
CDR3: CASSHTITGRPQHF

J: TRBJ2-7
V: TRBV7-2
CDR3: CASSFKSGGGEQYF

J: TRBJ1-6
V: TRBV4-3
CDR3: CASSQDITVGSPLHF

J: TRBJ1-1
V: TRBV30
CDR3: CAWSDGNTEAFF

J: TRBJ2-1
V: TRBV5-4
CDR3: CASSLGTVGSYNEQFF

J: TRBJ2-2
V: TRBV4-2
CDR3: CASSQVLQANTGELFF

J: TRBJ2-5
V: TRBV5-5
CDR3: CATRGTSGRETQYF

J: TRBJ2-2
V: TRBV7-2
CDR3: CASNLYRGRTGELFF

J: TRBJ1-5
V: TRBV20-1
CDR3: CTVPGVRDLAQPQHF

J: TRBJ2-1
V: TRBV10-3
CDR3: CAISGDNEQFF